The 23 T cell receptor beta chains reported below all come from one sample, sequenced in a study of cytomegalovirus exposure and HLA in healthy donors. The PCR was carried out with 60 Vbeta primers and 13 Jbeta primers. TCRdb keeps only in-frame clones here, not all; method: immunoSEQ multiplex PCR. The sample contains 200,000 to 250,000 clones, roughly 83% of which appear only once. The sequenced sample consisted of PBMCs. The receptors come from a boy aged 2 to 10 in good health and CMV-seronegative.

J is TRBJ2-1 and V is TRBV9; 8 bases match TRBD2. V shed 0 bases and J 4 bases; nucleotides not matched to a gene: 3. The V gene's germline CDR1 is SGDLS and CDR2 YYNGEE. The CDR3 covers 15 residues. CDR3 in DNA: TGTGCCAGCAGCGTAGCGGTAGCGGGATACAATGAGCAGTTCTTC. It yields the protein CASSVAVAGYNEQFF.

The CDR3 region has the DNA TGTGCCAGCAGCTTGGCCCCCCCTCCCTACGAGCAGTACTTC. It codes for CASSLAPPPYEQYF. The rearrangement uses TRBV5-4 and TRBJ2-5, with D hard to call. The closer fit of TRBJ2-7 to the DNA end suggests the J call may be wrong. CDR1 and CDR2 (germline): SGHNT, YYREEE (reference sequence). This CDR3 comprises 14 residues.

The rearrangement uses TRBV5-6 and TRBJ2-1; D is possibly TRBD2 (6 bases). With 4 bases removed from V and 9 bases from J, the gap between germline ends came to 14 bases. Germline CDR1 reads SGHDT; CDR2 reads YYEEEE. CDR3 length equals 13 residues. This CDR3 is CASSPGTPGEQFF. CDR3 sequence (DNA): TGTGCCAGCAGCCCCGGGACTCCGGGTGAGCAGTTCTTC.

The count of this clone is one. This chain uses TRBV5-1 with TRBJ2-3, with no clear D. This CDR3 region has 13 residues. Trimming shortened V by 4 bases and J by 3 bases, and 9 bases separated the two germline ends. Germline V gives CDR1 SGHRS, CDR2 YFSETQ. CDR3 amino acids: CASSPVLTDTQYF. CDR3 DNA sequence: TGCGCCAGCAGCCCTGTCTTGACAGATACGCAGTATTTT.

This clone was found once. The genes are TRBV6-5 and TRBJ1-5; D ambiguous. Trimming took off 5 bases at V and 9 bases at J, with 5 bases between the two ends. The germline V gene encodes CDR1 MNHEY and CDR2 SVGAGI. This CDR3 is 10 amino acids long. The CDR3 sequence: CASSPGPQHF. Written as DNA, the CDR3 is TGTGCCAGCAGTCCCGGGCCCCAGCATTTT.

This chain links TRBV13 with TRBJ2-1, with D perhaps matching TRBD1 (6 bases). The CDR3 has 14 amino acids. Trimming removed 3 bases at V and 5 bases at J, with 11 bases between. Germline V gene sequence: CDR1 PRHDT, CDR2 FYEKMQ (reference sequence). The CDR3 DNA reads as TGTGCCAGCAGCTTCCGGGACAAACACAATGAGCAGTTCTTC. It specifies CASSFRDKHNEQFF.

The chain employs TRBV27 and TRBJ2-1; a possible D gene is TRBD2 (6 bases). CDR3 length: 14 amino acids. Trimming took 6 bases from V and 2 from J, leaving 11 bases between them. Germline lookup yields CDR1 MNHEY and CDR2 SMNVEV (reference sequence). The CDR3 loop is CASSRLVAYNEQFF. CDR3 DNA sequence: TGTGCCAGCAGCCGACTAGTGGCCTACAATGAGCAGTTCTTC.

J is TRBJ1-2 and V is TRBV2; unclear D gene. V was trimmed by 1 base and J by 1 base, leaving 7 bases between them. The germline V gene encodes CDR1 SNHLY and CDR2 FYNNEI. There are 14 residues in the CDR3. The DNA of the CDR3 is TGTGCCAGCAGTGAAGGTCACTTTAACTATGGCTACACCTTC. Its protein product is CASSEGHFNYGYTF.

The chain couples TRBV30 to TRBJ2-7; 12 bases match TRBD2. The CDR3 sequence is 18 residues long. CDR1 and CDR2 (germline): GTSNPN, SVGIG (reference sequence). Unmatched junction bases numbered 17, after V lost 1 base and J lost 7 bases. CDR3 residues: CAWSDQLAGGRRLREQYF. The CDR3 bases are TGTGCCTGGAGTGACCAGCTAGCGGGAGGGCGTCGCTTGAGGGAGCAGTACTTC.

V and J are TRBV5-1 and TRBJ1-2; D gene uncertain. The germline CDR1 and CDR2 sequences are SGHRS and YFSETQ. The CDR3 runs to 16 residues. Trimming shortened V by 0 bases and J by 5 bases, and 17 bases separated the two germline ends. The CDR3 sequence: CASSLALEAVEYGYTF. The CDR3 region has the DNA TGCGCCAGCAGCTTGGCGTTAGAGGCTGTCGAATATGGCTACACCTTC.

The genes are TRBV2 and TRBJ1-2; D uncertain. The V gene lost 4 bases and the J gene lost 8 bases, with 14 bases spanning the gap. The germline V gene encodes CDR1 SNHLY and CDR2 FYNNEI. This CDR3 comprises 13 residues. The CDR3 region is CASSAGGPEGYTF. The CDR3, as DNA: TGTGCCAGCAGTGCGGGAGGGCCAGAGGGCTACACCTTC. Full variable domain (remainder filled in from reference TRBV2 and TRBJ1-2): EPEVTQTPSHQVTQMGQEVILRCVPISNHLYFYWYRQILGQKVEFLVSFYNNEISEKSEIFDDQFSVERPDGSNFTLKIRSTKLEDSAMYFCASSAGGPEGYTFGSGTRLTVV.

A remark on this clone: One end of the junction does not line up with germline, which may come from a read error. This chain connects TRBV7-7 to TRBJ2-7; D is possibly TRBD1 (5 bases). Germline V gene data show CDR1 as SSHAT and CDR2 as FNYEAQ (reference sequence). The CDR3 covers 15 residues. CDR3 sequence (DNA): TGTGCTAGCAGCTTAGGGGCCGGCACATCCTACGAGCAGTACTTC. Its protein is CASSLGAGTSYEQYF.

A few counts support this clone. The chain recombines TRBV5-1 with TRBJ2-3; D ambiguous. CDR3 length: 12 residues. Trimming took off 2 bases at V and 4 bases at J, with 5 bases between the two ends. Germline values: CDR1 SGHRS, CDR2 YFSETQ. The CDR3 DNA reads as TGCGCCAGCAGCTTCAAGCCAGATACGCAGTATTTT. This encodes CASSFKPDTQYF.

The chain recombines TRBV4-1 with TRBJ1-5; TRBD1 is a possible D gene (6 bases). Trimming took 0 bases from V and 1 from J, leaving 7 bases between them. Per the germline V gene, CDR1 is MGHRA and CDR2 is YSYEKL. The CDR3 contains 15 residues. For the CDR3, the DNA is TGCGCCAGCAGCCAAGACAGGGGAAGCAATCAGCCCCAGCATTTT. Residues: CASSQDRGSNQPQHF.

The chain links TRBV11-3 to TRBJ2-3; D is possibly TRBD2 (6 bases). Germline CDR1 and CDR2: SGHNT and YENEEA. The V end was cut by 4 bases, the J end by 5 bases, with 10 bases between. The CDR3 sequence is 13 residues long. For the CDR3, the DNA is TGTGCCAGCAGCTCGGGGGTGGTAGATACGCAGTATTTT. Translated: CASSSGVVDTQYF.

V and J are TRBV6-5 and TRBJ2-5, with TRBD2 matching 12 bases. V lost 10 bases and J lost 1; bases outside the gene matches: 7. The length of the CDR3 is 15 residues. Looked up from germline, CDR1 is MNHEY and CDR2 is SVGAGI. The CDR3 DNA is TGTGCCATTTCGAAACTAGCGGGGGGCCAAGAGACCCAGTACTTC. Its translation: CAISKLAGGQETQYF.

The chain links TRBV5-1 to TRBJ2-6; 7 positions agree with TRBD2. The CDR3 has 17 amino acids. Germline assignment: CDR1 SGHRS and CDR2 YFSETQ. Trimming took 1 base from V and 0 from J; bases not matched to a gene: 4. CDR3 nucleotides: TGCGCCAGCAGCTTGTCTGGCGGGAGCTCTGGGGCCAACGTCCTGACTTTC. Amino acids: CASSLSGGSSGANVLTF.

J is TRBJ1-4 and V is TRBV5-6; a weak D match, TRBD1 (5 bases). Germline V gene data show CDR1 as SGHDT and CDR2 as YYEEEE. The CDR3 extends over 14 amino acids. V was clipped by 2 bases and J by 8 bases, with 13 bases between them. CDR3 DNA sequence: TGTGCCAGCAGCTTCCCTGGGACTGGGGAAAAACTGTTTTTT. Translating it yields CASSFPGTGEKLFF.

This clone occurred a few times. The J gene is TRBJ2-7, the V gene TRBV5-1, with 9 bases aligning to TRBD1. CDR1 is SGHRS, CDR2 YFSETQ, per germline. The CDR3 consists of 15 residues. Trimming took 4 bases from V and 3 from J; bases not matched to a gene: 8. The CDR3 here is CASSLPGQGLYEQYF. CDR3 sequence (DNA): TGCGCCAGCAGCCTACCGGGACAGGGACTCTACGAGCAGTACTTC.

This rearrangement joins TRBV5-4 to TRBJ1-1; D unresolved. Germline CDR1 and CDR2: SGHNT and YYREEE (reference sequence). V was trimmed by 4 bases and J by 1 base, leaving 17 bases between them. The CDR3 spans 16 residues. CDR3 DNA sequence: TGTGCCAGCAGCCGGATTGGGAGTCAGACGAACACTGAAGCTTTCTTT. Its translation is CASSRIGSQTNTEAFF.

The chain couples TRBV5-1 to TRBJ1-5; 7 nucleotides align to TRBD1. J gave up 1 base and V 4 bases, and 5 bases lay outside the gene matches. Germline V lookup: CDR1 SGHRS, CDR2 YFSETQ. This CDR3 is built from 15 residues. The chain's CDR3 is CASSPTGESNQPQHF. In nucleotides, the CDR3 is TGCGCCAGCAGCCCCACAGGGGAGAGCAATCAGCCCCAGCATTTT.

This clone was detected a few times. The chain is built from TRBV27 and TRBJ1-1; 10 bases map to TRBD1. Trimming at V came to 5 bases and at J to 5 bases, leaving 5 bases not matched to a gene. From germline, CDR1 is MNHEY and CDR2 SMNVEV (reference sequence). The CDR3 spans 14 residues. In nucleotides, the CDR3 is TGTGCCAGCAGTGCGCCGGGACAGGGGACTGAAGCTTTCTTT. Translated, it gives CASSAPGQGTEAFF.

This clone showed up just once. The same CDR3 also results from other DNA sequences found in this sample. This chain links TRBV7-9 with TRBJ2-5, with a possible D match to TRBD2 (7 bases). The CDR3 extends over 14 amino acids. Germline CDR1 and CDR2: SEHNR and FQNEAQ (reference sequence). The germline V and J ends were trimmed by 0 bases and 5 bases, with 10 bases remaining between them. The CDR3 region has the DNA TGTGCCAGCAGCTTAGCGGGGGGGCAGGAGACCCAGTACTTC. This encodes CASSLAGGQETQYF.